This TCR beta chain was sequenced for a study of Graves' ophthalmopathy and Graves' hyperthyroidism (dated by TCRdb to the late 2010s). Notes on the research overall: A patient counted as having stable hyperthyroidism if there was no progression to ophthalmopathy within 18 months of follow-up. In total, approximately 130 blood samples were TCR-sequenced: fewer than 50 ophthalmopathy, some 72 hyperthyroidism and some 17 hyperthyroidism-to-ophthalmopathy patients. To explore V-J signatures that separate ophthalmopathy from hyperthyroidism, a discovery set of 95 to 100 patients was enrolled, consisting of approximately 44 with ophthalmopathy and fewer than 60 with stable hyperthyroidism. T-cell repertoires of thyroid tissue and blood were compared in six hyperthyroidism patients. The study used signatures of the TCR beta repertoire to tell Graves' ophthalmopathy apart from Graves' hyperthyroidism and to predict which patients would progress to ophthalmopathy. Once sampling was done, hyperthyroidism patients were given methimazole at a starting dose of 30 mg daily, while ophthalmopathy patients were given high-dose intravenous methylprednisolone. For independent validation, a separate cohort was made up of some 18 hyperthyroidism patients plus 17 patients who later progressed from hyperthyroidism to ophthalmopathy.

Hyperthyroidism patients were newly diagnosed, with disease duration under 2 months, and aged 18 to 65 years. Patients were excluded if they had other autoimmune diseases, uncontrolled infections, pregnancy or lactation. Clinical symptoms, serum thyroxine, TRAb, thyroid ultrasound and orbital computed tomography formed the basis of the diagnosis. Total RNA was extracted with Trizol reagent and quality-checked on an Agilent 2100 Bioanalyzer. From cysteine to phenylalanine, the CDR3 is 14 amino acids long. CDR3 DNA is the only sequence kept; it has 42 bases, read in frame from the first base. The germline V gene yields ENHRY for CDR1 and SYGVKD for CDR2. For repertoire sequencing, TCR beta CDR3 regions were amplified from RNA transcripts. A first-round RT-PCR used HTBI primers with the Qiagen OneStep RT-PCR kit, followed by a second-round multiplex PCR, size selection and purification. Libraries were sequenced on an Illumina HiSeq2000 using paired-end 100 bp reads. Under the source paper's analysis protocol: Reads were processed with SOAPnuke, discarding reads with adapters, uncalled bases, mean Phred below 15, or no exact constant-primer or identifier match. COPE v1.2.5 was used to merge the high-quality paired reads. Each unique nucleotide sequence was treated as a clonotype, and MiTCR v1.1 was used to align the clonotypes to the IMGT TRB V, D and J references. The analysis was limited to V-J combinations with a frequency above 0.0001, which together covered 99.2% of repertoires. A TCR clonal expansion and chaos score per V-J combination was defined as the ratio of F50 clonal expansion to chaos observed in the TCRdist matrix. Welch's t-statistics and random forest were used to reduce features to about a dozen V-J combinations, which were fed into a naive Bayes classifier. The Morisita-Horn index was used to measure how similar the thyroid and blood repertoires were. TCRdb took the public reads, trimmed them with fastp at Q25, ran MiXCR for clone calling and kept in-frame beta chains. Each CDR3 protein appears once, grouped with its most common genes and DNA. These V and J calls derive from TCRdb rather than the authors' analysis. A total of over a million distinct CDR3 sequences appear in this sample, roughly 35% of them only once. The ten largest clones represent approximately 10% of the sample.

A remark on this clonotype: This clone's antigen is unknown. Germline is not matched at one junction end, which may reflect a read error.

The study at large found these results: Ophthalmopathy was separated from stable hyperthyroidism by the 13-signature model with 85% to 90% sensitivity and 81.08% specificity in cross-validation and with 80%/75% in the test set. Sample size was not predetermined statistically, and investigators were not blinded to group allocation. In validation, the model predicted ophthalmopathy progression with about 64% sensitivity and approximately 72% specificity; fewer than 15 predicted patients were CT-confirmed with GO in a median of approximately 6.5 months. Most of the expanded thyroid clonotypes with a frequency above 0.001 were also detected in blood, and it was suggested that the thyroid immune response may be reflected by blood repertoires.

The TCR sequence derives from an adult man with Graves' hyperthyroidism. The rearrangement joined TRBV10-3 to TRBJ2-7; TRBD1 is possibly the D segment (5 matching bases). Sequences were obtained from peripheral blood or thyroid tissue (not recorded which). CDR3 loop: CASSYVGEDYEQYF. The nucleotides are TGTGCCAGCAGTTACGTAGGGGAAGACTACGAGCAGTACTTC.